Given below is one T cell receptor beta chain in context. The data stem from a study of blood T cell repertoires in COVID-19. Overall study: The samples span acute and convalescent COVID-19 from the United States, Italy and Spain. From T cells, B-cell-depleted T cells, or PBMCs came the material, which was cDNA or gDNA.

Methods used by the authors: Researchers report that nucleated cell counts were estimated from reference gene primer amplification. The assay was immunoSEQ multiplex PCR, and TCRdb's table has in-frame clones only and misses some. That table supplies the V and J calls and clone size; D and trimming were determined from the DNA. The sample has about 45,000 clones, roughly 90% seen once; the top ten hold about 13%. V dropped 1 base and J dropped 10 bases, with 11 bases sitting between them. In germline, CDR1 is SGHNT, CDR2 YENEEA. There are 13 residues in the CDR3. The TCR sequence derives from a human donor in a cohort sampled during active COVID-19. The sequenced sample was peripheral blood. V is TRBV11-3 and J is TRBJ2-1; tentatively, D is TRBD2 (5 bases). CDR3 sequence (DNA): TGTGCCAGCAGCTTAGGATCTAGCCCGGAGCAGTTCTTC. Its translation: CASSLGSSPEQFF.